These T cell receptor beta chains were read from a single sample in a study of OX40 agonist ivuxolimab in advanced cancers. Sequencing used immunoSEQ multiplex PCR; TCRdb keeps in-frame clones, though not all of them. The sample carries about 17,000 clones, approximately 73% recorded once. Sequencing used CD4+ or CD8+ T cells sorted from blood, obtained in a trial of the OX40 agonist ivuxolimab. The receptors here all came from an adult with an advanced solid tumor such as melanoma, head and neck, liver or kidney cancer. The CDR3 runs from the conserved cysteine through the conserved F or W. Fields, in order: clone size, V gene, CDR3 protein. Rows may omit the clone size; those that give it use once, few, many or a size class.

size: -
V: TRBV7-3
CDR3: CASSSTGNNEQFF

size: -
V: TRBV29-1
CDR3: CSVEEGQVSYEQYF

size: once
V: TRBV6-5
CDR3: CASAYLDYEQYF

size: -
V: TRBV30
CDR3: CAWSVQAGDTQYF

size: -
V: TRBV7-2
CDR3: CASSLRDRGNTEAFF

size: -
V: TRBV7-6
CDR3: CASSSGTDATDTQYF

size: -
V: TRBV6-5
CDR3: CASSPYTGELFF

size: -
V: TRBV7-2
CDR3: CASSFEQGDSGTDTQYF

size: -
V: TRBV19
CDR3: CASSIAKRGLHYNEQFF

size: -
V: TRBV4-3
CDR3: CASSQDRGGNGYTF

size: -
V: TRBV18
CDR3: CASSSRDLSNQPQHF

size: -
V: TRBV7-8
CDR3: CASSWDRGNQPQHF

size: -
V: TRBV7-9
CDR3: CASSTGTSYNEQFF

size: -
V: TRBV6-5
CDR3: CASSYSGTTFHEQFF

size: -
V: TRBV11-2
CDR3: CASSLISPLVAKNIQYF

size: -
V: TRBV7-9
CDR3: CASSLVSRKGNEQYF

size: once
V: TRBV4-3
CDR3: CASSQDLSYEQYF

size: medium-sized
V: TRBV6-4
CDR3: CASSVAITDTQYF

size: -
V: TRBV27
CDR3: CASRNKPGQGSDTQYF

size: -
V: TRBV29-1
CDR3: CSVEPGRGYEQYF

size: -
V: TRBV5-6
CDR3: CASSSGEDYGYTF

size: -
V: TRBV9
CDR3: CASSPGTDTEAFF

size: -
V: TRBV6-1
CDR3: CASSEADSDFPLEAFF

size: -
V: TRBV19
CDR3: CASSPPREDSTDTQYF

size: -
V: TRBV28
CDR3: CASSLWQGIPYEQYF

size: few
V: TRBV7-9
CDR3: CASSPGRKGEAFF

size: -
V: TRBV11-3
CDR3: CASSLTEDTQYF